The 17 T cell receptor beta chains below come from one sample, sequenced in a study of technical replicates of blood from a handful of donors listed by TCRdb under 2017. Library method: the immunoSEQ multiplex PCR assay. TCRdb mirrors the immuneACCESS table, restricted to in-frame sequences. Some clones are absent from its copies; in checked studies, under half trace to an unresolved V gene, and the reason for the others is unknown. The sample includes just under 60,000 clones, with 91% observed a single time. Under 5% of the sample rests with the top ten. The sequencing input was PBMCs. The source of these receptors is a human donor in good health. Some clones in this sample may be carry-over from other donors' samples.

This rearrangement joins TRBV7-2 to TRBJ2-7; D is ambiguous. The germline V gene has CDR1 SGHTA and CDR2 FQGNSA. Trimming took 5 bases from V and 6 from J, leaving 8 bases between them. CDR3 length: 11 residues. CDR3 nucleotides: TGTGCCAGCAGCCCAGGTTCCGAGCAGTACTTC. It translates to CASSPGSEQYF.

The rearrangement uses TRBV11-1 and TRBJ2-7, with TRBD1 identical over 8 bases. CDR1 and CDR2 from the germline V gene are SGHAT and FQDESV (reference sequence). The CDR3 sequence is 12 residues long. V lost 5 bases and J lost 6; bases outside the gene matches: 3. CDR3 in amino acids: CASSRTGPEQYF. Written as DNA, the CDR3 is TGTGCCAGCAGCCGGACAGGGCCCGAGCAGTACTTC.

This chain connects TRBV6-4 to TRBJ2-1, with TRBD2 matching 9 bases. The CDR3 is 16 residues long. Germline V gene sequence: CDR1 MRHNA, CDR2 SNTAGT. V dropped 3 bases and J dropped 1; count of bases not matched to a gene: 4. The chain's CDR3 is CASSDSGLASYNEQFF. In DNA, the CDR3 is TGTGCCAGCAGTGATTCGGGACTAGCTTCCTACAATGAGCAGTTCTTC.

V is TRBV11-2 and J is TRBJ2-3, with TRBD2 matching over 8 bases. CDR3 size: 14 residues. With 5 bases clipped from V and 6 bases from J, the junction kept 7 bases outside the gene matches. The germline V gene has CDR1 SGHAT and CDR2 FQNNGV. The CDR3 coding sequence is TGTGCCAGCAGCCAAGGGACTAGAGGGGATACGCAGTATTTT. Its protein is CASSQGTRGDTQYF.

The chain joins TRBV7-2 to TRBJ2-3; 7 bases line up with TRBD1. With 5 bases clipped from V and 6 bases from J, the junction kept 2 bases outside the gene matches. The CDR3 totals 12 residues. CDR1 SGHTA and CDR2 FQGNSA come from the germline V gene. This CDR3 is CASSPRGDTQYF. CDR3 DNA: TGTGCCAGCAGCCCCAGGGGGGATACGCAGTATTTT.

V and J are TRBV5-4 and TRBJ1-1; D ambiguous. The CDR3 is made up of 14 amino acids. Germline CDR1 and CDR2: SGHNT and YYREEE (reference sequence). Trimming cost V 0 bases and J 4 bases, with 10 bases left between them. The CDR3 DNA reads TGTGCCAGCAGCTTGGGGAGGGATCGCACTGAAGCTTTCTTT. This sequence encodes CASSLGRDRTEAFF.

CDR3: CASSHSGSRYNEQFF. DNA for the CDR3: TGTGCCAGCAGCCATAGCGGGAGTCGATACAATGAGCAGTTCTTC. The chain combines TRBV11-2 with TRBJ2-1; 9 bases align to TRBD2. The CDR3 consists of 15 residues. The trim removed 5 bases at V and 4 bases at J, leaving 6 bases unmatched. Per germline, CDR1 SGHAT and CDR2 FQNNGV.

This clone was counted once. J is TRBJ1-2 and V is TRBV19, with 8 bases matching TRBD1. Looked up from germline, CDR1 is LNHDA and CDR2 is SQIVND (reference sequence). Trimming at V came to 6 bases and at J to 8 bases, leaving 11 bases not matched to a gene. The CDR3 loop spans 14 amino acids. CDR3 coding DNA: TGTGCCAGTAGCGAAGGACAGGGAGAACGGGGCTACACCTTC. This codes for CASSEGQGERGYTF.

The gene calls are TRBV20-1 and TRBJ1-6; D gene ambiguous. Deletions cut 5 bases from V and 14 bases from J, with 13 bases between. Germline CDR1 and CDR2: DFQATT and SNEGSKA (reference sequence). This CDR3 is 11 amino acids long. The CDR3 here is CSAERDHTLHF. The CDR3 DNA reads as TGCAGTGCTGAGCGCGACCACACCCTCCACTTT.

This chain joins TRBV5-4 and TRBJ2-3, with 11 bases that match TRBD2. The V segment lost 1 base and the J segment 6 bases; nucleotides outside the gene matches: 7. This CDR3 is built from 16 residues. Germline lookup yields CDR1 SGHNT and CDR2 YYREEE (reference sequence). DNA of the CDR3: TGTGCCAGCAGCTTGAGGGTAGCGGGGGGGCCTGATACGCAGTATTTT. This translates into CASSLRVAGGPDTQYF.

V usage is TRBV6-6 and J usage is TRBJ1-6; D may be TRBD1 (5 bases). V was trimmed by 5 bases and J by 9 bases, leaving 11 bases between them. The CDR3 has 13 residues. Germline assignment: CDR1 MNHNY and CDR2 SVGAGI (reference sequence). DNA for the CDR3: TGTGCCAGCAGTCCCAGGGAAAGTTCACCCCTCCACTTT. It translates to CASSPRESSPLHF.

The genes are TRBV5-1 and TRBJ2-2; 10 bases agree with TRBD1. V lost 4 bases, J lost 1 base, and 7 bases stayed unmatched. From germline, CDR1 is SGHRS and CDR2 YFSETQ. The CDR3 covers 17 residues. The CDR3 nucleotides are TGCGCCAGCAGCGAAATCCGGACAGGGGGGAACACCGGGGAGCTGTTTTTT. Amino acid sequence: CASSEIRTGGNTGELFF.

This sequence joins TRBV6-5 and TRBJ1-6; D not resolved. Germline-derived CDR1 and CDR2 are MNHEY and SVGAGI. The CDR3 length is 16 residues. V was shortened by 2 bases and J by 0 bases, with 8 bases between the two germline ends. CDR3 nucleotides: TGTGCCAGCAGTTACCGGGAGAGCTCCTATAATTCACCCCTCCACTTT. As protein: CASSYRESSYNSPLHF.

The chain carries TRBV4-2 and TRBJ1-4; D is undetermined. Germline V gene lookup returns CDR1 LGHNA and CDR2 YNFKEQ. V gave up 5 bases and J gave up 8 bases, with 21 bases separating them. This CDR3 is 16 amino acids long. The CDR3 DNA reads TGTGCCAGCAGCACGGGCGGAGGCACGGTGGGAGAAAAACTGTTTTTT. Its protein product is CASSTGGGTVGEKLFF.

The rearrangement joins TRBV4-1 to TRBJ2-1, with 9 bases fitting TRBD2. The CDR3 runs 16 residues. Trimming removed 0 bases from V and 8 bases from J; junction bases left unmatched: 8. CDR1 MGHRA and CDR2 YSYEKL come from the germline V gene. This chain's CDR3 is CASSQDELAGWDEQFF. DNA of the CDR3: TGCGCCAGCAGCCAAGATGAGCTAGCGGGGTGGGATGAGCAGTTCTTC.

The chain recombines TRBV4-2 with TRBJ1-1, with D unresolved. This CDR3 comprises 12 residues. Germline loops: CDR1 LGHNA, CDR2 YNFKEQ. The V gene lost 6 bases and the J gene lost 1 base, with 6 bases spanning the gap. The CDR3 spells CASSPQNTEAFF. The CDR3 DNA sequence: TGTGCCAGCAGTCCCCAGAACACTGAAGCTTTCTTT.

V gene TRBV5-6 combines with J gene TRBJ1-2; D gene ambiguous. Per the germline V gene, CDR1 is SGHDT and CDR2 is YYEEEE. The CDR3 contains 14 residues. V was trimmed by 2 bases and J by 0 bases, leaving 8 bases between them. CDR3 nucleotide sequence: TGTGCCAGCAGCTTATTCGGAGCTAACTATGGCTACACCTTC. Its translation is CASSLFGANYGYTF.